This TCR beta chain stems from a study of T cell repertoires in cytomegalovirus infection. From the reads, TCRdb called clonotypes with MiXCR, one entry per CDR3 protein. Of about 600,000 distinct CDR3 sequences in the sample, 20% to 25% were seen once. The germline V gene encodes CDR1 SQVTM and CDR2 ANQGSEA. CDR3 length: 11 residues. V gave up 6 bases and J gave up 7 bases, with 12 bases separating them. The source material was CD8+ T cells from PBMCs. The V call is TRBV29-1, the J call TRBJ1-1, with D possibly being TRBD1 (5 bases). The clonotype was recovered from a human donor in good health (CMV status not recorded). Some clones in this sample may be carry-over from other donors' samples. The CDR3 protein is CSVGDSFEAFF. The DNA of the CDR3 is TGCAGCGTCGGAGACAGTTTTGAAGCTTTCTTT.